The clone carrying this T cell receptor beta chain has more than one count but fewer than ten. As part of library construction, unique molecular identifiers were attached to individual cDNA molecules. One entry per CDR3 protein results from TCRdb running MiXCR on the 5' RACE reads. The table shows some 36,000 distinct CDR3 sequences, with about 6.2% occurring only once. These data belong to a study of early T cells in non-severe SARS-CoV-2 infection. Trimming at V came to 7 bases and at J to 11 bases, leaving 14 bases not matched to a gene. This CDR3 contains 14 residues. CDR1 MNHEY and CDR2 SVGEGT come from the germline V gene.

This receptor was identified in an adult who was a healthcare worker with PCR-confirmed SARS-CoV-2 infection or an uninfected control (not recorded which). The sequenced material came from whole blood. The chain recombines TRBV6-2 or TRBV6-3 with TRBJ2-1, with 7 bases that match TRBD2. The CDR3 loop reads CASTAGRGLRKQFF. DNA of the CDR3: TGTGCCAGCACCGCAGGGAGGGGTTTGAGGAAGCAGTTCTTC.